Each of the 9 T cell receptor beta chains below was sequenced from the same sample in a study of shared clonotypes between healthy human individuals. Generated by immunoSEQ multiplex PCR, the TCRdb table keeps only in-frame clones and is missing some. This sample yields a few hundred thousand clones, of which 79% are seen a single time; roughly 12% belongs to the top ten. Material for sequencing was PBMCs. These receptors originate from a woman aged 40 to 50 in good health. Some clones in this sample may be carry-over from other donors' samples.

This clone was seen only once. The CDR3 region has the DNA TGTGCCAGCAGCTTAGGCGGGGCCGGCGACATTCAGTACTTC. Amino acid sequence: CASSLGGAGDIQYF. The chain uses TRBV7-6 and TRBJ2-4; D is possibly TRBD2 (6 bases). CDR1 is SGHVS, CDR2 FNYEAQ, per germline. The CDR3 covers 14 residues. V lost 1 base and J lost 8, with 12 bases in between. The whole variable domain, filled in from reference TRBV7-6 and TRBJ2-4, reads GAGVSQSPRYKVTKRGQDVALRCDPISGHVSLYWYRQALGQGPEFLTYFNYEAQQDKSGLPNDRFSAERPEGSISTLTIQRTEQRDSAMYRCASSLGGAGDIQYFGAGTRLSVL.

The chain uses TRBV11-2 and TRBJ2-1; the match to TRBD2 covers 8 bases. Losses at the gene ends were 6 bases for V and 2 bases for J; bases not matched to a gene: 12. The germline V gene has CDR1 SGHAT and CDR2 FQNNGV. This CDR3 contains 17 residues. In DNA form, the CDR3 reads TGTGCCAGCAGTTTGACCTTAGCGGGATCAACCTACAATGAGCAGTTCTTC. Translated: CASSLTLAGSTYNEQFF.

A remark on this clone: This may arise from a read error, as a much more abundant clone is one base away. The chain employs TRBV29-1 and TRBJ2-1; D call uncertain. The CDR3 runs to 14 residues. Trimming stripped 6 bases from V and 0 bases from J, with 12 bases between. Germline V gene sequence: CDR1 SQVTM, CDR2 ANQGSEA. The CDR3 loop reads CSVLTLSSYNEQFF. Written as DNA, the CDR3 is TGCAGCGTCCTGACACTTTCCTCCTACAATGAGCAGTTCTTC.

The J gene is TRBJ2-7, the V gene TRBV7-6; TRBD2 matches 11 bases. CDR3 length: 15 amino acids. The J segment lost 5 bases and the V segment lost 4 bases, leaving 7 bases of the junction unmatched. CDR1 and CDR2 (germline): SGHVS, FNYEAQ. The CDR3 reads CASSSGTSGPHEQYF. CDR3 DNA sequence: TGTGCCAGCAGCTCCGGGACTAGCGGTCCCCACGAGCAGTACTTC.

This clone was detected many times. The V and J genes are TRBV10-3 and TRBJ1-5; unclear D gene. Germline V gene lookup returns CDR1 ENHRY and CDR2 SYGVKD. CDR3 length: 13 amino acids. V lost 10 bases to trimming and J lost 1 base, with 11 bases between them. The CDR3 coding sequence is TGTGCCAGCAGGACGGCCAGCAATCAGCCCCAGCATTTT. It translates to CASRTASNQPQHF.

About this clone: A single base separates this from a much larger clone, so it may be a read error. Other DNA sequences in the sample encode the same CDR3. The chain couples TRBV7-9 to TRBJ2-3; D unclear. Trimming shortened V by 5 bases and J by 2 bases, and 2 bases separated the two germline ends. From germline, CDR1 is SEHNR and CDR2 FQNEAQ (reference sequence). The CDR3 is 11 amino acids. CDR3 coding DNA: TGTGCCAGCAGCGACACAGATACGCAGTATTTT. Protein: CASSDTDTQYF.

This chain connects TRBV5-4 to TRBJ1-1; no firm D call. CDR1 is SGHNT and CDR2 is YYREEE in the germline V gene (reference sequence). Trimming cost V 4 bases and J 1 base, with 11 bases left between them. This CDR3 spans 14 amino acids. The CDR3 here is CASSQTRTNTEAFF. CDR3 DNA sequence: TGTGCCAGCAGCCAAACGAGAACGAACACTGAAGCTTTCTTT.

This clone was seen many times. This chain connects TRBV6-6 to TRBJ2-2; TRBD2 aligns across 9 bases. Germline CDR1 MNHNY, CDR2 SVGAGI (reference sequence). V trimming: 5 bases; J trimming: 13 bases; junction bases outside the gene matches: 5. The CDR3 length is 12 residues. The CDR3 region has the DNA TGTGCCAGCAGTAGCGGGGGGCCAGGGCTGTTTTTT. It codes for CASSSGGPGLFF.

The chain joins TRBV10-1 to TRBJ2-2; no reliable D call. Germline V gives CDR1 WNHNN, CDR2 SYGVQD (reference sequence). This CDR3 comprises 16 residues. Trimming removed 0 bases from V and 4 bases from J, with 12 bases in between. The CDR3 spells CASSESFVQSTGELFF. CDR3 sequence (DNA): TGCGCCAGCAGTGAGTCCTTTGTGCAAAGCACCGGGGAGCTGTTTTTT.